These 12 T cell receptor beta chains came from one sample sequenced in a study of graft-versus-host responses after intestinal transplantation. Profiling relied on immunoSEQ multiplex PCR, and the TCRdb table lists in-frame clones only, not all of them. Of over 80,000 clones listed, around 91% were seen once; the top ten hold approximately 0.18%. These receptors have no known antigen. This material consisted of unstimulated CD4+ T cells sorted from spleen or lymph node cells, taken before transplant. These receptors all stem from a human donor who was the organ donor for an intestinal transplant.

The gene calls are TRBV2 and TRBJ2-6; D is unclear. The V gene lost 3 bases and the J gene lost 2 bases, with 8 bases spanning the gap. Germline CDR1 reads SNHLY; CDR2 reads FYNNEI. The CDR3 is 15 amino acids. CDR3 sequence: CASSDQYPGANVLTF. CDR3 nucleotide sequence: TGTGCCAGCAGTGACCAGTACCCTGGGGCCAACGTCCTGACTTTC.

This chain uses TRBV10-3 with TRBJ2-7, with a tentative D call TRBD1 (6 bases). Germline CDR1 ENHRY, CDR2 SYGVKD. CDR3 size: 14 residues. V lost 0 bases and J lost 2, with 8 bases in between. CDR3 region: CAISESQGTYEQYF. As DNA, the CDR3 is TGTGCCATCAGTGAGTCCCAGGGGACCTACGAGCAGTACTTC.

Concerning this clone itself: The same CDR3 is also encoded by other DNA sequences in this sample. The V gene is TRBV4-2, the J gene TRBJ2-1; 7 bases are shared with TRBD1. This CDR3 is built from 17 residues. The germline V gene encodes CDR1 LGHNA and CDR2 YNFKEQ. After removal of 0 bases from V and 3 bases from J, the junction contained 8 bases not matched to a gene. In DNA, the CDR3 is TGTGCCAGCAGCCAAGACCAAAGACAGGGAGTCTACAATGAGCAGTTCTTC. Protein product: CASSQDQRQGVYNEQFF.

The DNA of the CDR3 is TGTGCCAGTAGTATCCCGTCCCCTCAGCGGACCCGCGGGGAGACCCAGTACTTC. This codes for CASSIPSPQRTRGETQYF. This chain joins TRBV19 and TRBJ2-5, with D tentatively TRBD2 (5 bases). The ends were cut back, 3 bases at V and 5 bases at J, with 25 bases in the middle. CDR3 length equals 18 residues. Germline loops: CDR1 LNHDA, CDR2 SQIVND (reference sequence).

This clone was seen once. The chain combines TRBV4-2 with TRBJ2-7; TRBD1 is a possible D gene (5 bases). V lost 0 bases and J 2 bases, leaving 8 bases between the germline ends. Germline CDR1 reads LGHNA; CDR2 reads YNFKEQ. The CDR3 runs 14 residues. The CDR3 DNA sequence: TGTGCCAGCAGCCAAGAGGGGCAGACCTACGAGCAGTACTTC. Translating gives CASSQEGQTYEQYF.

The V call is TRBV5-6, the J call TRBJ2-5; tentatively, D is TRBD2 (6 bases). The length of the CDR3 is 16 residues. Per the germline V gene, CDR1 is SGHDT and CDR2 is YYEEEE. Trimming left V 4 bases short and J 6 bases short, with 22 bases between. The CDR3 here is CASSLGLSDIMQTQYF. The CDR3 DNA is TGTGCCAGCAGCCTGGGACTCTCGGACATCATGCAGACCCAGTACTTC.

The V call is TRBV5-6, the J call TRBJ1-1; D possibly corresponds to TRBD1 (5 bases). This CDR3 has 16 residues. Germline V gives CDR1 SGHDT, CDR2 YYEEEE. Trimming took off 1 base at V and 0 bases at J, with 13 bases between the two ends. CDR3 bases: TGTGCCAGCAGCTTGCTAGGTCGGGGGATGAACACTGAAGCTTTCTTT. It specifies CASSLLGRGMNTEAFF. Combining the CDR3 with reference TRBV5-6 and TRBJ1-1 gives the whole variable domain DAGVTQSPTHLIKTRGQQVTLRCSPKSGHDTVSWYQQALGQGPQFIFQYYEEEERQRGNFPDRFSGHQFPNYSSELNVNALLLGDSALYLCASSLLGRGMNTEAFFGQGTRLTVV.

The chain is built from TRBV30 and TRBJ2-7; 12 bases map to TRBD2. The J segment lost 4 bases and the V segment lost 3 bases, leaving 10 bases of the junction unmatched. This CDR3 is built from 16 residues. In germline, CDR1 is GTSNPN, CDR2 SVGIG (reference sequence). CDR3 nucleotide sequence: TGTGCCTGGAGCACCTTCCTAGCGGGGGGGCCTTACGAGCAGTACTTC. Amino acids: CAWSTFLAGGPYEQYF.

This chain uses TRBV10-2 with TRBJ1-2, with 8 positions matching TRBD1. The junction had 10 bases not matched to a gene; V was cut back by 5 bases and J by 8 bases. CDR1 is WSHSY and CDR2 is SAAADI in the germline V gene. CDR3 size: 14 residues. In DNA form, the CDR3 reads TGCGCCAGCAGTAACGCCAGGGGGCAGGGGGGCTACACCTTC. Translating it yields CASSNARGQGGYTF.

J is TRBJ1-4 and V is TRBV2, with a weak D call TRBD1 (6 bases). The CDR3 runs 15 residues. V was trimmed by 6 bases and J by 0 bases, leaving 11 bases between them. Germline V gene sequence: CDR1 SNHLY, CDR2 FYNNEI. CDR3 DNA sequence: TGTGCCAGCAGCGGGACATTTGCAACTAATGAAAAACTGTTTTTT. Its protein product is CASSGTFATNEKLFF.

The CDR3 sequence: CASVRQGGGGNYGYTF. CDR3 in DNA: TGTGCCAGTGTCAGACAGGGAGGTGGTGGCAACTATGGCTACACCTTC. The chain carries TRBV19 and TRBJ1-2; the match to TRBD1 covers 7 bases. V lost 8 bases to trimming and J lost 2 bases; unmatched junction nucleotides: 14. Germline V gene data show CDR1 as LNHDA and CDR2 as SQIVND (reference sequence). The CDR3 is made up of 16 amino acids.

V and J are TRBV7-2 and TRBJ2-7; a weak D match, TRBD2 (6 bases). The V end was cut by 3 bases, the J end by 5 bases, with 23 bases between. Germline V gene data show CDR1 as SGHTA and CDR2 as FQGNSA. The CDR3 consists of 17 residues. DNA for the CDR3: TGTGCCAGCAGCTTTTTTATGGGTGACTGGCGGGGTGACGAGCAGTACTTC. It yields the protein CASSFFMGDWRGDEQYF.